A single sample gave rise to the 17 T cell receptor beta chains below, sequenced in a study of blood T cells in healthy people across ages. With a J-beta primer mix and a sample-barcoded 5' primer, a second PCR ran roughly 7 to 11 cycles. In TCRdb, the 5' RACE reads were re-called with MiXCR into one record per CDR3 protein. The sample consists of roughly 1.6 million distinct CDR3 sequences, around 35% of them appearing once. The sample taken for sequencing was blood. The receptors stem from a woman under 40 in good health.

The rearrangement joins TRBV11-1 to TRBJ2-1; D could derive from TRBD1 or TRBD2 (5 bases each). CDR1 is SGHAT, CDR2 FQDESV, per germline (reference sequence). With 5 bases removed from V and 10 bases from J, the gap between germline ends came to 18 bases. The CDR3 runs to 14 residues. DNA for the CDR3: TGTGCCAGCAGCCTCGATCCACAGGACTTCGAGCAGTTCTTC. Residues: CASSLDPQDFEQFF. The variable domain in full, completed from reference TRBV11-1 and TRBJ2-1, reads EAEVAQSPRYKITEKSQAVAFWCDPISGHATLYWYRQILGQGPELLVQFQDESVVDDSQLPKDRFSAERLKGVDSTLKIQPAELGDSAMYLCASSLDPQDFEQFFGPGTRLTVL.

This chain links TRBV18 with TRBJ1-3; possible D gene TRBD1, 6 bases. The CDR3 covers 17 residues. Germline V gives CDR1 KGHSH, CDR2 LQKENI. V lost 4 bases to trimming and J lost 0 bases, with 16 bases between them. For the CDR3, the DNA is TGTGCCAGCTCACGTAGGTCCGGACAGACCTCTGGAAACACCATATATTTT. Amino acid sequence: CASSRRSGQTSGNTIYF.

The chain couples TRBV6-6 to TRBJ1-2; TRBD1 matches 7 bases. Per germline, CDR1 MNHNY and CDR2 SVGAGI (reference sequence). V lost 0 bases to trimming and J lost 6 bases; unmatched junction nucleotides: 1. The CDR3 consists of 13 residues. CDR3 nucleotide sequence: TGTGCCAGCAGTTACTCAGGGGGCGATGGCTACACCTTC. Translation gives CASSYSGGDGYTF.

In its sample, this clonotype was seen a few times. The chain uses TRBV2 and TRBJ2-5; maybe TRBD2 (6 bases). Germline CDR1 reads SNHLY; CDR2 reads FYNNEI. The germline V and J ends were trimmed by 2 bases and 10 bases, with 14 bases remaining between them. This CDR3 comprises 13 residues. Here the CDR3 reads CASSETFGGGQYF. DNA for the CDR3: TGTGCCAGCAGTGAAACTTTTGGGGGAGGCCAGTACTTC.

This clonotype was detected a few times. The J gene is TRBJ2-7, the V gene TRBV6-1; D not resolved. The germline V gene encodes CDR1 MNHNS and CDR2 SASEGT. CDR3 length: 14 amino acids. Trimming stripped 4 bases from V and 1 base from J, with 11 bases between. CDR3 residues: CASSAFAVSYEQYF. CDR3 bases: TGTGCCAGCAGTGCCTTCGCCGTGTCCTACGAGCAGTACTTC.

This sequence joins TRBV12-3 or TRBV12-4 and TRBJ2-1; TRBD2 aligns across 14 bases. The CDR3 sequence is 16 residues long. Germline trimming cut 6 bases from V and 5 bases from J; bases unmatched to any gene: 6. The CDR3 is CASRWTSGGNHNEQFF. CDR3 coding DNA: TGTGCCAGCAGGTGGACTAGCGGGGGGAACCACAATGAGCAGTTCTTC.

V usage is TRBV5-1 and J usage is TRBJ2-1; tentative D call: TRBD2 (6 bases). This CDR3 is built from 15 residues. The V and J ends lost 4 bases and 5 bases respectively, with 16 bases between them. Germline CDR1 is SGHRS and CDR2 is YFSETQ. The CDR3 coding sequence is TGCGCCAGCAGCGGCGGGGATTTCAGCAACAATGAGCAGTTCTTC. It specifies CASSGGDFSNNEQFF.

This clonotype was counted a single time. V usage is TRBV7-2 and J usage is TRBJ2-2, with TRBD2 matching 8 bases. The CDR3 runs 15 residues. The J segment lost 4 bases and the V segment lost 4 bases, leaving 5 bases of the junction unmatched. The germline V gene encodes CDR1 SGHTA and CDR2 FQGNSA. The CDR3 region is CASSSLRGGTGELFF. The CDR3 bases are TGTGCCAGCAGCTCTCTCCGGGGGGGCACCGGGGAGCTGTTTTTT.

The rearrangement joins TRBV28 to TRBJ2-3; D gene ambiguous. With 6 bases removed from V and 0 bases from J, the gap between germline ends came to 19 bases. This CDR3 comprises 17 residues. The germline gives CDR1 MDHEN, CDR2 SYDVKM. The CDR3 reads CASRSPYFHLSTDTQYF. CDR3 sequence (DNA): TGTGCCAGCAGATCCCCTTACTTCCACCTTAGCACAGATACGCAGTATTTT. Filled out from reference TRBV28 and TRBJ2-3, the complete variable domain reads DVKVTQSSRYLVKRTGEKVFLECVQDMDHENMFWYRQDPGLGLRLIYFSYDVKMKEKGDIPEGYSVSREKKERFSLILESASTNQTSMYLCASRSPYFHLSTDTQYFGPGTRLTVL.

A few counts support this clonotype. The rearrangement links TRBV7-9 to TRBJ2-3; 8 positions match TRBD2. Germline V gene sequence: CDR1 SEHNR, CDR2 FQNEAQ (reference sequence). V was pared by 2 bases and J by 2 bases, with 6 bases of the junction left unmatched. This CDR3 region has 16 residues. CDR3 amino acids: CASSLSQREITDTQYF. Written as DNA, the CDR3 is TGTGCCAGCAGCTTATCTCAGCGGGAGATCACAGATACGCAGTATTTT.

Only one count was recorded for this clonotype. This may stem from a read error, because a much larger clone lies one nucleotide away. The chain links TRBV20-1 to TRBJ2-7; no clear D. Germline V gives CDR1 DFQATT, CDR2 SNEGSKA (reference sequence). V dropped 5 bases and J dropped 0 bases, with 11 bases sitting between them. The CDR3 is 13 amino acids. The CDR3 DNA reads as TGCAGTGCTCCCAGATATAACTCCTACGAGCAGTACTTC. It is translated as CSAPRYNSYEQYF.

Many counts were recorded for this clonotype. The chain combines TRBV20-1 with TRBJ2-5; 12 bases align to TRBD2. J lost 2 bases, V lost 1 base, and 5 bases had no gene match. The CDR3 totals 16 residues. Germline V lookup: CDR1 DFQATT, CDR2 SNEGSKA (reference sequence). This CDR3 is CSARGRLAGVQETQYF. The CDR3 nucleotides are TGCAGTGCTAGAGGTAGACTAGCGGGGGTGCAAGAGACCCAGTACTTC.

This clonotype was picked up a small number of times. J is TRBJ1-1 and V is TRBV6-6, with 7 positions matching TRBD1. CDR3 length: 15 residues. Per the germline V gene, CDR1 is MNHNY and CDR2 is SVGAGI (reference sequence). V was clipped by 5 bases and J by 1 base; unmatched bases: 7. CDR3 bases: TGTGCCAGCAGTCAACGGACAGGCCGGAACACTGAAGCTTTCTTT. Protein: CASSQRTGRNTEAFF.

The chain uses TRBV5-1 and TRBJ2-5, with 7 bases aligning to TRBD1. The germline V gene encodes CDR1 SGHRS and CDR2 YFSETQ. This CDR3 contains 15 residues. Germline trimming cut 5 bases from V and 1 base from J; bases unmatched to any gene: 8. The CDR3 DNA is TGCGCCAGCAGTTCAATCCCAGGGGGCCAAGAGACCCAGTACTTC. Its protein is CASSSIPGGQETQYF.

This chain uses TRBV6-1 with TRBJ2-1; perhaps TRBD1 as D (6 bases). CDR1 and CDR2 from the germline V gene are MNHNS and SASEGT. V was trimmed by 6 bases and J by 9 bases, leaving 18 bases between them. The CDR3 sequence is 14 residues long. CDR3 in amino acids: CASSPSWLGGEQFF. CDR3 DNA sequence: TGTGCCAGCAGCCCTAGCTGGCTAGGGGGTGAGCAGTTCTTC.

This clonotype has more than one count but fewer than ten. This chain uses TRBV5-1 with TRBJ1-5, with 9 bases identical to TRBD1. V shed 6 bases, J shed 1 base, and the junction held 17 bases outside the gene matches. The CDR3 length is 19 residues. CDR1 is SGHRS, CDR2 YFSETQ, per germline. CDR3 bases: TGCGCCAGCAACGACCCTGGGACAGGGTCTGGGCGCAGCAATCAGCCCCAGCATTTT. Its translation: CASNDPGTGSGRSNQPQHF.

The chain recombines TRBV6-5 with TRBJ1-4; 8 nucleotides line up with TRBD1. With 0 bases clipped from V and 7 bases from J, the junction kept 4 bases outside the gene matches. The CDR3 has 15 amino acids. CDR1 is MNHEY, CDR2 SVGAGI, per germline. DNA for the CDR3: TGTGCCAGCAGTTACTCAGGACAGGGTACTGAAAAACTGTTTTTT. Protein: CASSYSGQGTEKLFF.